Below, 19 T cell receptor beta chains from the same sample are listed, as sequenced in a study of blood T cells in healthy people across ages. A second about 6 to 12 cycle PCR used barcoded and J-beta primers. One entry per CDR3 protein, called by TCRdb with MiXCR from the 5' RACE reads. The sample yields over a million distinct CDR3 sequences, around 40% seen once. Material: blood. Receptor source: a woman aged 18-29 years in good health.

This chain connects TRBV7-2 to TRBJ1-4, with D perhaps TRBD1 (6 bases). Trimming stripped 5 bases from V and 2 bases from J, with 15 bases between. The germline V gene has CDR1 SGHTA and CDR2 FQGNSA. There are 16 residues in the CDR3. The CDR3: CASSLQQGVTNEKLFF. Written as DNA, the CDR3 is TGTGCCAGCAGCCTACAACAGGGCGTTACTAATGAAAAACTGTTTTTT.

The chain combines TRBV4-2 with TRBJ1-5, with unresolved D. Germline CDR1 LGHNA, CDR2 YNFKEQ. Trimming pared 5 bases from V and 5 bases from J, leaving 10 bases between. The CDR3 sequence is 13 residues long. The CDR3: CASSDVGYQPQHF. CDR3 in DNA: TGTGCCAGCAGCGACGTGGGCTATCAGCCCCAGCATTTT.

This clonotype appeared a few times. CDR3 region: CASRPPGRAYNEQFF. DNA of the CDR3: TGTGCCAGCAGACCACCTGGGCGGGCCTACAATGAGCAGTTCTTC. The chain employs TRBV27 and TRBJ2-1; D possibly corresponds to TRBD2 (5 bases). This CDR3 is 15 amino acids long. V lost 6 bases, J lost 2 bases, and 14 bases lay in between. Germline-derived CDR1 and CDR2 are MNHEY and SMNVEV (reference sequence).

V gene TRBV4-1 combines with J gene TRBJ2-7; 7 bases fit TRBD1. Losses at the gene ends were 1 base for V and 0 bases for J; bases not matched to a gene: 6. There are 16 residues in the CDR3. Germline CDR1 MGHRA, CDR2 YSYEKL. Written as DNA, the CDR3 is TGCGCCAGCAGCCAAGGAGGGGGCGCAGGCTCCTACGAGCAGTACTTC. Translating gives CASSQGGGAGSYEQYF.

This clonotype turned up a few times. This sequence joins TRBV2 and TRBJ2-3; 9 bases are shared with TRBD1. This CDR3 has 16 amino acids. CDR1 is SNHLY, CDR2 FYNNEI, per germline. Germline trimming cut 5 bases from V and 2 bases from J; bases unmatched to any gene: 8. CDR3 region: CASSTQGAPNTDTQYF. CDR3 DNA sequence: TGTGCCAGCAGTACACAGGGGGCGCCTAACACAGATACGCAGTATTTT.

This chain joins TRBV10-3 and TRBJ2-3; D might be TRBD1 (6 bases). The V gene's germline CDR1 is ENHRY and CDR2 SYGVKD. The CDR3 consists of 17 residues. V lost 0 bases, J lost 3 bases, and 16 bases lay in between. CDR3 sequence: CAISESPTGRGTDTQYF. The CDR3 DNA follows: TGTGCCATCAGTGAGTCGCCCACAGGGAGAGGGACAGATACGCAGTATTTT.

This clonotype was picked up a small number of times. The V call is TRBV4-3, the J call TRBJ1-2, with D tentatively TRBD1 (5 bases). The germline V gene has CDR1 LGHNA and CDR2 YSLEER. Trimming cost V 3 bases and J 4 bases, with 12 bases left between them. CDR3 size: 14 residues. CDR3 coding DNA: TGCGCCAGCAGCCAGAGGACAAGTTCCTATGGCTACACCTTC. It specifies CASSQRTSSYGYTF.

As to this clonotype: One end of the junction varies from germline; a read error may be responsible. The chain employs TRBV6-1 and TRBJ2-4; TRBD1 matches 9 bases. The J call may be mistaken, given a closer DNA end match to TRBJ2-7. Looked up from germline, CDR1 is MNHNS and CDR2 is SASEGT. The CDR3 is made up of 15 amino acids. The CDR3 DNA is TGTGCCTGCAGTGAAACCCAGACAGGGGGCTACGAGCAGTACTTC. It is translated as CACSETQTGGYEQYF.

The rearrangement uses TRBV4-1 and TRBJ1-3; D gene ambiguous. Germline V CDR1 and CDR2: MGHRA, YSYEKL. The length of the CDR3 is 14 residues. V gave up 2 bases and J gave up 2 bases, with 7 bases separating them. CDR3 in amino acids: CASSQLRAGNTIYF. The CDR3 DNA is TGCGCCAGCAGCCAACTCCGTGCTGGAAACACCATATATTTT.

V usage is TRBV9 and J usage is TRBJ2-1; 7 bases match TRBD1. CDR1 and CDR2 from the germline V gene are SGDLS and YYNGEE. J lost 3 bases, V lost 3 bases, and 6 bases had no gene match. CDR3 length: 15 amino acids. The CDR3 bases are TGTGCCAGCAGCGGAGGGGGCCTGAACTACAATGAGCAGTTCTTC. Protein product: CASSGGGLNYNEQFF.

The rearrangement uses TRBV2 and TRBJ1-2; D is ambiguous. Germline V gives CDR1 SNHLY, CDR2 FYNNEI. V was pared by 9 bases and J by 6 bases, with 17 bases between. The length of the CDR3 is 13 residues. This CDR3 reads CARYKDPRDGYTF. The CDR3 DNA reads as TGTGCCAGGTACAAGGATCCGCGAGATGGCTACACCTTC.

This clonotype was counted ten times or more. V gene TRBV7-2 combines with J gene TRBJ2-5, with TRBD2 matching 10 bases. Germline CDR1 and CDR2: SGHTA and FQGNSA. This CDR3 spans 16 amino acids. Trimming took 5 bases from V and 0 from J; bases not matched to a gene: 6. The CDR3 bases are TGTGCCAGCAGCAGTCGACTAGCGGGCTACCAAGAGACCCAGTACTTC. Amino acid sequence: CASSSRLAGYQETQYF.

This clonotype was picked up many times. J is TRBJ2-2 and V is TRBV7-2, with no clear D. The CDR3 runs 13 residues. CDR1 is SGHTA and CDR2 is FQGNSA in the germline V gene. Between the trimmed V and J ends, which lost 3 bases and 1 base, there was a span of 3 bases. As DNA, the CDR3 is TGTGCCAGCAGCTTCGAGAACACCGGGGAGCTGTTTTTT. It is translated as CASSFENTGELFF. The full variable domain, completed using reference TRBV7-2 and TRBJ2-2, is GAGVSQSPSNKVTEKGKDVELRCDPISGHTALYWYRQSLGQGLEFLIYFQGNSAPDKSGLPSDRFSAERTGGSVSTLTIQRTQQEDSAVYLCASSFENTGELFFGEGSRLTVL.

This clonotype was seen only a few times. The rearrangement joins TRBV2 to TRBJ2-3; the D call may be TRBD1 or TRBD2 (5 bases each). Germline-derived CDR1 and CDR2 are SNHLY and FYNNEI. The CDR3 sequence is 14 residues long. Trimming pared 2 bases from V and 3 bases from J, leaving 9 bases between. The CDR3 spells CASSEYGGTDTQYF. CDR3 bases: TGTGCCAGCAGTGAATATGGGGGTACAGATACGCAGTATTTT.

The chain recombines TRBV2 with TRBJ1-2; D is unclear. CDR3 length: 15 residues. The V gene lost 1 base and the J gene lost 2 bases, with 11 bases spanning the gap. Looked up from germline, CDR1 is SNHLY and CDR2 is FYNNEI. The CDR3, as DNA: TGTGCCAGCAGTGAAGATGTTACGCTGAACTATGGCTACACCTTC. It is translated as CASSEDVTLNYGYTF.

The V call is TRBV10-3, the J call TRBJ2-7, with D tentatively TRBD1 (6 bases). The CDR3 loop spans 14 amino acids. V was pared by 2 bases and J by 2 bases, with 10 bases between. In germline, CDR1 is ENHRY, CDR2 SYGVKD. The CDR3 region is CAISETGPAYEQYF. For the CDR3, the DNA is TGTGCCATCAGTGAGACAGGGCCGGCCTACGAGCAGTACTTC.

In this sample, this clonotype turned up once. This chain uses TRBV7-2 with TRBJ2-1; 7 bases line up with TRBD2. V shed 5 bases and J 5 bases; nucleotides not matched to a gene: 6. The V gene's germline CDR1 is SGHTA and CDR2 FQGNSA. The CDR3 is made up of 14 amino acids. The CDR3 nucleotides are TGTGCCAGCAGCACCGGGAGGCTTCACAATGAGCAGTTCTTC. The encoded protein is CASSTGRLHNEQFF. Together with reference TRBV7-2 and TRBJ2-1, the CDR3 gives the full variable domain: GAGVSQSPSNKVTEKGKDVELRCDPISGHTALYWYRQSLGQGLEFLIYFQGNSAPDKSGLPSDRFSAERTGGSVSTLTIQRTQQEDSAVYLCASSTGRLHNEQFFGPGTRLTVL.

This clonotype was detected a few times. The chain uses TRBV7-2 and TRBJ1-1; TRBD1 aligns across 8 bases. The germline CDR1 and CDR2 sequences are SGHTA and FQGNSA. The CDR3 runs to 13 residues. J lost 4 bases, V lost 11 bases, and 9 bases had no gene match. The CDR3 nucleotides are TGTGCCGGCCTTGACAGGGGTAGCACTGAAGCTTTCTTT. Protein sequence: CAGLDRGSTEAFF.

The V gene is TRBV30, the J gene TRBJ1-1; D is unresolved. Germline CDR1 is GTSNPN and CDR2 is SVGIG (reference sequence). Trimming stripped 5 bases from V and 0 bases from J, with 7 bases between. The CDR3 consists of 12 residues. In DNA form, the CDR3 reads TGTGCCTGGGGCCACGTGAACACTGAAGCTTTCTTT. Translated, it gives CAWGHVNTEAFF.